These 24 T cell receptor beta chains came from one sample sequenced in a study of blood T cell repertoires in COVID-19. TCRdb's table, derived via immunoSEQ multiplex PCR, lists solely in-frame clones and lacks some. The sample lists roughly 120,000 clones, around four fifths seen once, with around 7.5% in the top ten. Sequenced: peripheral blood. These receptors all stem from a man aged 65-85 years with active or convalescent COVID-19.

This chain connects TRBV9 to TRBJ1-1; the D gene is possibly TRBD1 (5 bases). The germline V and J ends were trimmed by 4 bases and 1 base, with 17 bases remaining between them. This CDR3 contains 16 residues. CDR1 is SGDLS and CDR2 is YYNGEE in the germline V gene. The CDR3 sequence: CASSPLEGRTNTEAFF. CDR3 sequence (DNA): TGTGCCAGCAGCCCCTTGGAGGGACGGACGAACACTGAAGCTTTCTTT.

The chain carries TRBV27 and TRBJ2-7, with 7 bases identical to TRBD1. CDR1 is MNHEY and CDR2 is SMNVEV in the germline V gene (reference sequence). Germline trimming cut 6 bases from V and 2 bases from J; bases unmatched to any gene: 7. The CDR3 is made up of 14 amino acids. The CDR3, as DNA: TGTGCCAGCAGCATCCGGGACAGCCCCTACGAGCAGTACTTC. Protein: CASSIRDSPYEQYF.

The chain couples TRBV28 to TRBJ1-1; 9 bases are shared with TRBD1. Germline loops: CDR1 MDHEN, CDR2 SYDVKM. The CDR3 length is 12 residues. V trimming: 5 bases; J trimming: 10 bases; junction bases outside the gene matches: 5. The CDR3 region has the DNA TGTGCCAGCAGTCCCGGGACAGGGAGAGCTTTCTTT. Residues: CASSPGTGRAFF.

The chain combines TRBV27 with TRBJ2-3; D not certain. Trimming shortened V by 4 bases and J by 4 bases, and 9 bases separated the two germline ends. In germline, CDR1 is MNHEY, CDR2 SMNVEV (reference sequence). The CDR3 covers 13 residues. CDR3 DNA: TGTGCCAGCAGTTACCGGTTGGCAGATACGCAGTATTTT. It yields the protein CASSYRLADTQYF.

A note on this clone: Additional DNA sequences in this sample encode the identical CDR3. The genes are TRBV28 and TRBJ1-5; unclear D gene. The length of the CDR3 is 13 residues. Germline CDR1 and CDR2: MDHEN and SYDVKM. V lost 5 bases, J lost 0 bases, and 5 bases lay in between. The CDR3 sequence is CASSPSSNQPQHF. The CDR3 DNA follows: TGTGCCAGCAGTCCCTCTAGCAATCAGCCCCAGCATTTT.

V and J are TRBV7-2 and TRBJ2-7; 9 nucleotides agree with TRBD1. The CDR3 totals 15 residues. Germline V gives CDR1 SGHTA, CDR2 FQGNSA. Trimming cost V 3 bases and J 2 bases; bases outside gene matches: 5. In DNA form, the CDR3 reads TGTGCCAGCAGCTTCAGGGGGGACAGGGCCTACGAGCAGTACTTC. It yields the protein CASSFRGDRAYEQYF. The entire variable domain, with the rest obtained from reference TRBV7-2 and TRBJ2-7, is as follows: GAGVSQSPSNKVTEKGKDVELRCDPISGHTALYWYRQSLGQGLEFLIYFQGNSAPDKSGLPSDRFSAERTGGSVSTLTIQRTQQEDSAVYLCASSFRGDRAYEQYFGPGTRLTVT.

This chain uses TRBV27 with TRBJ2-7, with D possibly being TRBD1 (6 bases). V was clipped by 2 bases and J by 4 bases, with 30 bases between them. In germline, CDR1 is MNHEY, CDR2 SMNVEV (reference sequence). The CDR3 totals 20 residues. The CDR3 DNA sequence: TGTGCCAGCAGTTTAGCGGCCCCCCGGGACCTCCATAGGGGGACATACGAGCAGTACTTC. Translating gives CASSLAAPRDLHRGTYEQYF.

J is TRBJ1-1 and V is TRBV13; tentatively, D is TRBD1 (6 bases). The ends were cut back, 5 bases at V and 10 bases at J, with 26 bases in the middle. The CDR3 spans 16 residues. Germline V gene data show CDR1 as PRHDT and CDR2 as FYEKMQ (reference sequence). The CDR3 is CASSHRWGRRFYGAFF. CDR3 DNA: TGTGCCAGCAGCCACCGGTGGGGGCGCCGGTTCTACGGAGCTTTCTTT.

The chain joins TRBV11-3 to TRBJ1-2; D is perhaps TRBD1 (6 bases). The CDR3 length is 14 residues. V lost 5 bases and J lost 3, with 13 bases in between. The germline gives CDR1 SGHNT, CDR2 YENEEA. The CDR3 DNA reads as TGTGCCAGCAGCCGTAACAGGGTGGACTATGGCTACACCTTC. Its protein product is CASSRNRVDYGYTF.

There are a few counts of this clone. The chain employs TRBV20-1 and TRBJ2-1; 7 bases align to TRBD2. V shed 3 bases, J shed 4 bases, and the junction held 9 bases outside the gene matches. In germline, CDR1 is DFQATT, CDR2 SNEGSKA (reference sequence). The CDR3 runs 15 residues. The CDR3 spells CSASGASGFYNEQFF. CDR3 sequence (DNA): TGCAGTGCTAGTGGGGCTAGCGGATTTTACAATGAGCAGTTCTTC.

The chain combines TRBV9 with TRBJ2-7, with TRBD2 identical over 14 bases. J was trimmed by 6 bases and V by 4 bases; bases with no gene match: 6. Looked up from germline, CDR1 is SGDLS and CDR2 is YYNGEE. This CDR3 has 15 residues. The CDR3, as DNA: TGTGCCAGCAGCCTAGGGACTAGCGGGAGTATCGAGCAGTACTTC. Encoded protein: CASSLGTSGSIEQYF.

CDR3: CASRDSVEQFF. The CDR3 DNA reads TGCGCCAGCAGGGATAGCGTTGAGCAGTTCTTC. The chain is built from TRBV5-1 and TRBJ2-1, with a possible D match to TRBD2 (5 bases). This CDR3 is 11 amino acids long. The V and J ends lost 5 bases and 9 bases respectively, with 9 bases between them. The germline CDR1 and CDR2 sequences are SGHRS and YFSETQ.

The chain joins TRBV5-1 to TRBJ1-1; D gene unclear. Germline V lookup: CDR1 SGHRS, CDR2 YFSETQ. The CDR3 sequence is 14 residues long. With 1 base removed from V and 1 base from J, the gap between germline ends came to 8 bases. The CDR3 DNA follows: TGCGCCAGCAGCTTGTTCGAGGGGAACACTGAAGCTTTCTTT. Its translation is CASSLFEGNTEAFF.

The V gene is TRBV12-3 or TRBV12-4, the J gene TRBJ1-6; D is uncertain. The CDR3 runs to 12 residues. Trimming removed 5 bases at V and 9 bases at J, with 8 bases between. The CDR3 DNA is TGTGCCAGCAGTACGGCGGGTTCACCCCTCCACTTT. Translating gives CASSTAGSPLHF.

This chain connects TRBV4-2 to TRBJ1-3; 9 nucleotides agree with TRBD1. This CDR3 spans 17 amino acids. V trimming: 4 bases; J trimming: 0 bases; junction bases outside the gene matches: 7. The germline CDR1 and CDR2 sequences are LGHNA and YNFKEQ. Here the CDR3 reads CASSPRDRVNSGNTIYF. In DNA, the CDR3 is TGTGCCAGCAGCCCACGGGACAGGGTAAACTCTGGAAACACCATATATTTT.

This clone was picked up one time. The chain employs TRBV9 and TRBJ1-1, with D possibly being TRBD1 (5 bases). In germline, CDR1 is SGDLS, CDR2 YYNGEE. V dropped 0 bases and J dropped 7 bases, with 13 bases sitting between them. The CDR3 extends over 14 amino acids. As DNA, the CDR3 is TGTGCCAGCAGCGTAGCAGGGAAGAAAGGTGAAGCTTTCTTT. Translated, it gives CASSVAGKKGEAFF. The full variable domain, rest sourced from reference TRBV9 and TRBJ1-1, is DSGVTQTPKHLITATGQRVTLRCSPRSGDLSVYWYQQSLDQGLQFLIQYYNGEERAKGNILERFSAQQFPDLHSELNLSSLELGDSALYFCASSVAGKKGEAFFGQGTRLTVV.

V usage is TRBV14 and J usage is TRBJ2-2; TRBD2 is a possible D gene (5 bases). The CDR3 is 14 residues long. V dropped 0 bases and J dropped 5 bases, with 7 bases sitting between them. The germline gives CDR1 SGHDN, CDR2 FVKESK. CDR3 amino acids: CASSQDLATGELFF. The CDR3 nucleotides read TGTGCCAGCAGCCAAGATCTAGCTACCGGGGAGCTGTTTTTT.

V is TRBV7-2 and J is TRBJ2-4; tentatively, D is TRBD1 (5 bases). CDR3 length: 15 residues. Germline lookup yields CDR1 SGHTA and CDR2 FQGNSA. V lost 5 bases and J 2 bases, leaving 13 bases between the germline ends. The DNA of the CDR3 is TGTGCCAGCAGCCTTACTGACAGCACCAAAAACATTCAGTACTTC. Protein sequence: CASSLTDSTKNIQYF.

The chain combines TRBV5-6 with TRBJ2-7; 9 bases match TRBD1. V was clipped by 4 bases and J by 12 bases; unmatched bases: 8. Germline values: CDR1 SGHDT, CDR2 YYEEEE. The CDR3 extends over 12 amino acids. The CDR3 sequence is CASSLNPGQGYF. DNA for the CDR3: TGTGCCAGCAGCCTCAACCCGGGACAGGGGTACTTC.

This chain joins TRBV19 and TRBJ1-3; 7 bases map to TRBD1. The CDR3 spans 14 residues. With V trimmed by 5 bases and J by 1 base, 2 bases remained unmatched. The germline CDR1 and CDR2 sequences are LNHDA and SQIVND (reference sequence). CDR3 region: CASSDRASGNTIYF. DNA of the CDR3: TGTGCCAGTAGTGACAGGGCTTCTGGAAACACCATATATTTT.

This chain joins TRBV19 and TRBJ1-1; D may be TRBD1 (5 bases). The germline V gene has CDR1 LNHDA and CDR2 SQIVND (reference sequence). This CDR3 region has 13 residues. V gave up 7 bases and J gave up 5 bases, with 14 bases separating them. The CDR3 sequence is CASKSGAGTEAFF. The CDR3 DNA reads as TGTGCCAGTAAAAGTGGGGCAGGGACTGAAGCTTTCTTT.

The rearrangement links TRBV6-5 to TRBJ1-1; the D is unclear. Trimming took off 0 bases at V and 2 bases at J, with 4 bases between the two ends. From germline, CDR1 is MNHEY and CDR2 SVGAGI. The CDR3 has 13 residues. CDR3 sequence reads: CASSYSANTEAFF. CDR3 coding DNA: TGTGCCAGCAGTTACTCAGCTAACACTGAAGCTTTCTTT.

The chain has TRBV5-8 and TRBJ2-7, with a weak D call TRBD2 (6 bases). The CDR3 has 17 residues. The V gene's germline CDR1 is SGHTS and CDR2 YDEGEE. V lost 1 base and J lost 0, with 17 bases in between. The CDR3 nucleotides read TGTGCCAGCAGCTTGCAATTTCTTAGCGGAAGCTCCTACGAGCAGTACTTC. Its translation: CASSLQFLSGSSYEQYF.

The V call is TRBV6-2 or TRBV6-3, the J call TRBJ2-5; D uncertain. There are 14 residues in the CDR3. Germline CDR1 MNHEY, CDR2 SVGEGT. V was trimmed by 4 bases and J by 5 bases, leaving 14 bases between them. CDR3 in amino acids: CASSLGDRLETQYF. CDR3 DNA: TGTGCCAGCAGTTTAGGAGATCGGTTGGAGACCCAGTACTTC.